This is a list of T cell receptor beta chains from one sample in a study of long-term antiretroviral therapy in people with HIV. The table came from immunoSEQ multiplex PCR; TCRdb's copy has only in-frame clones and leaves some out. Here the sample spans roughly 17,000 clones, about 81% being singletons. Sequencing was performed on unsorted PBMCs, taken 0.3 years after starting antiretroviral therapy. The receptors originated from a man younger than 35 with HIV. Each CDR3 is given with its conserved first and last residue. Fields, in order: CDR3 DNA, CDR3 protein, D gene, clone size, V gene, J gene. A D gene is named only where the DNA matches it firmly. Size is omitted from some rows. Given values are once, few, many or a class for expanded clones.

DNA: TGTGCCAGCAGCACCGGGGGAGCGGCCTACGAGCAGTTCTTC
CDR3: CASSTGGAAYEQFF
D: .
size: .
V: TRBV9
J: TRBJ2-1

DNA: TGTGCCAGCAGCGAAACGACAGTTGTAATCAATGGCTACACCTTC
CDR3: CASSETTVVINGYTF
D: .
size: .
V: TRBV7-9
J: TRBJ1-2

DNA: TGTGCCAGCAGCTCCGGGCTAAACTATGGCTACACCTTC
CDR3: CASSSGLNYGYTF
D: .
size: once
V: TRBV7-2
J: TRBJ1-2

DNA: TGTGCCAGCAGTTACTCTTCCGGGACCCGCGGGACCCAGTACTTC
CDR3: CASSYSSGTRGTQYF
D: .
size: .
V: TRBV6-5
J: TRBJ2-5

DNA: TGTGCCAGCAGTCTTGTAAGGGATCCCTACAATGAGCAGTTCTTC
CDR3: CASSLVRDPYNEQFF
D: .
size: .
V: TRBV7-2
J: TRBJ2-1

DNA: TGTGCCAGCAGCTTAGGCGCCGACTCAGCTTTCTTT
CDR3: CASSLGADSAFF
D: .
size: .
V: TRBV7-8
J: TRBJ1-1

DNA: TGTGCCAGCAGTTTGGACAGACTCTCTAATTCACCCCTCCACTTT
CDR3: CASSLDRLSNSPLHF
D: .
size: few
V: TRBV5-6
J: TRBJ1-6

DNA: TGTGCCAGCAGTTACTCGAAGGGACAGATCTATGGCTACACCTTC
CDR3: CASSYSKGQIYGYTF
D: TRBD1
size: .
V: TRBV6-5
J: TRBJ1-2

DNA: TGTGCCAGCAGCGTAGCTTACAGGGGCACTGAAGCTTTCTTT
CDR3: CASSVAYRGTEAFF
D: TRBD1
size: .
V: TRBV9
J: TRBJ1-1

DNA: TGCGCCAGCAGCACGCTCTCTGGGGCCAACGTCCTGACTTTC
CDR3: CASSTLSGANVLTF
D: .
size: .
V: TRBV5-1
J: TRBJ2-6

DNA: TGTGCCAGCAGTTTGAGCGGGTTACAGGGGAGCAATCAGCCCCAGCATTTT
CDR3: CASSLSGLQGSNQPQHF
D: TRBD1
size: .
V: TRBV28
J: TRBJ1-5

DNA: TGCGCCAGCAGCTTCGACTGGCCCCATGGCTACACCTTC
CDR3: CASSFDWPHGYTF
D: .
size: once
V: TRBV5-1
J: TRBJ1-2

DNA: TGTGCCAGCAGCAATATGCAAAACATTCAGTACTTC
CDR3: CASSNMQNIQYF
D: .
size: .
V: TRBV21-1
J: TRBJ2-4

DNA: TGTGCTAGTGGTTTGGTACTAGCGGGGGGGCTGGACAATGAGCAGTTCTTC
CDR3: CASGLVLAGGLDNEQFF
D: TRBD2
size: .
V: TRBV12-5
J: TRBJ2-1

DNA: TGTGCCAGCAGCCCAATCCCTTATAGCAATCAGCCCCAGCATTTT
CDR3: CASSPIPYSNQPQHF
D: .
size: .
V: TRBV7-6
J: TRBJ1-5

DNA: TGCGCCAGCAGCCAGACCGGACAGGGGGCTTTTTATGGCTACACCTTC
CDR3: CASSQTGQGAFYGYTF
D: TRBD1
size: few
V: TRBV4-1
J: TRBJ1-2

DNA: TGTGCCAGCAGCTTATCTCCCGCCGGGTCCTCTACGCAGTATTTT
CDR3: CASSLSPAGSSTQYF
D: .
size: .
V: TRBV7-3
J: TRBJ2-3

DNA: TGTGCCAGCAGCGTCGACCTCGGGGGGCCGAAGACCCAGTACTTC
CDR3: CASSVDLGGPKTQYF
D: .
size: .
V: TRBV9
J: TRBJ2-5

DNA: TGTGCCAGCTCACCGACTTTAAGGGGACCATATGGCTACACCTTC
CDR3: CASSPTLRGPYGYTF
D: .
size: .
V: TRBV18
J: TRBJ1-2

DNA: TGCAGTGCTGACTCAGTGTACACCTTC
CDR3: CSADSVYTF
D: .
size: .
V: TRBV20-1
J: TRBJ1-2

DNA: TGTGCCAGCAGTGCCATAAACGCCGGCCGGGCTTCCTACGAGCAGTACTTC
CDR3: CASSAINAGRASYEQYF
D: .
size: .
V: TRBV27
J: TRBJ2-7

DNA: TGTGCCAGCAGTTTAACGCGGGGGGCGAGCAATCAGCCCCAGCATTTT
CDR3: CASSLTRGASNQPQHF
D: .
size: .
V: TRBV28
J: TRBJ1-5

DNA: TGCGCCAGCAGCCCTGATCAGGGAGGTAACACTGAAGCTTTCTTT
CDR3: CASSPDQGGNTEAFF
D: .
size: .
V: TRBV5-1
J: TRBJ1-1

DNA: TGTGCCACCAGCAGGACGATCTACAATGAGCAGTTCTTC
CDR3: CATSRTIYNEQFF
D: .
size: .
V: TRBV15
J: TRBJ2-1

DNA: TGCGCCAGCAGCCTCTCTGAGGGGATGAACACTGAAGCTTTCTTT
CDR3: CASSLSEGMNTEAFF
D: .
size: .
V: TRBV4-1
J: TRBJ1-1

DNA: TGTGCCAGCAGCGTAGGGAGGGGATTGACAGACTCGAGTGAAAAACTGTTTTTT
CDR3: CASSVGRGLTDSSEKLFF
D: .
size: .
V: TRBV9
J: TRBJ1-4

DNA: TGTGCCAGCAGTGCTCAGGGGAGGAACTCCTATAATTCACCCCTCCACTTT
CDR3: CASSAQGRNSYNSPLHF
D: .
size: .
V: TRBV2
J: TRBJ1-6

DNA: TGCGCCAGCAGCCAACACGTGTGGCCACATACCCAAAACATTCAGTACTTC
CDR3: CASSQHVWPHTQNIQYF
D: .
size: .
V: TRBV4-1
J: TRBJ2-4

DNA: TGTGCCAGCAGTTGTGGCTCCCTGGGGCAGGTGGGTTGGCACACCTTC
CDR3: CASSCGSLGQVGWHTF
D: .
size: few
V: TRBV28
J: TRBJ1-2

DNA: TGTGCCAGCAGCGTCAACAGGGAATCCACAGATACGCAGTATTTT
CDR3: CASSVNRESTDTQYF
D: .
size: .
V: TRBV9
J: TRBJ2-3

DNA: TGTGCCAGCAATCTAGGTCGGGGTGGCACAGATACGCAGTATTTT
CDR3: CASNLGRGGTDTQYF
D: .
size: .
V: TRBV6-5
J: TRBJ2-3

DNA: TGTGCCACCAGCAGAGAAGCAGGGAACTATGGCTACACCTTC
CDR3: CATSREAGNYGYTF
D: .
size: .
V: TRBV15
J: TRBJ1-2

DNA: TGTGCCAGCAGTTGGGGGGTTCTCGGGACTGAAGCTTTCTTT
CDR3: CASSWGVLGTEAFF
D: .
size: .
V: TRBV28
J: TRBJ1-1

DNA: TGTGCCAGCAGCTTAGACACCGGGCTCTCTGGAAACACCATATATTTT
CDR3: CASSLDTGLSGNTIYF
D: .
size: .
V: TRBV7-2
J: TRBJ1-3

DNA: TGCGCCAGCAGCCAAGTAGTGAAGATTGGGACCCAGTACTTC
CDR3: CASSQVVKIGTQYF
D: .
size: .
V: TRBV4-1
J: TRBJ2-5

DNA: TGTGCCAGCAGTTTAAGGGTCGTGGACACTGAAGCTTTCTTT
CDR3: CASSLRVVDTEAFF
D: .
size: .
V: TRBV27
J: TRBJ1-1

DNA: TGTGCCAGCAGCGGCGGGACAGGGGGTCGCTTGCAGTATTTT
CDR3: CASSGGTGGRLQYF
D: TRBD1
size: once
V: TRBV9
J: TRBJ2-3

DNA: TGTGCCAGCAGCCTCCTACCGACATCATACGAGCAGTACTTC
CDR3: CASSLLPTSYEQYF
D: .
size: .
V: TRBV6-5
J: TRBJ2-7

DNA: TGTGCCAGCAGCGTCAACAGTAACGGGGAGCTGTTTTTT
CDR3: CASSVNSNGELFF
D: .
size: .
V: TRBV9
J: TRBJ2-2

DNA: TGTGCCAGCAGCTGGGGGACTAGCGGGGGGGCGGATGAGCAGTTCTTC
CDR3: CASSWGTSGGADEQFF
D: TRBD2
size: once
V: TRBV5-6
J: TRBJ2-1

DNA: TGCGCCAGCAGTGAGGCTAGCGGGGGAATCAATGAGCAGTTCTTC
CDR3: CASSEASGGINEQFF
D: TRBD2
size: .
V: TRBV10-1
J: TRBJ2-1

DNA: TGTGCCAGCAGTTATAAACAGGGAACCCAAGAGACCCAGTACTTC
CDR3: CASSYKQGTQETQYF
D: .
size: .
V: TRBV7-9
J: TRBJ2-5

DNA: TGTGCCAGCAGCCGGGACCTAGGGGACAATGAGCAGTTCTTC
CDR3: CASSRDLGDNEQFF
D: .
size: .
V: TRBV5-4
J: TRBJ2-1

DNA: TGTGCCAGCGGGTGGGACAGGGGGAAAGATACGCAGTATTTT
CDR3: CASGWDRGKDTQYF
D: TRBD1
size: .
V: TRBV27
J: TRBJ2-3

DNA: TGTGCCAGCAGTGAGGGAACAGGGGGCAATGAAAAACTGTTTTTT
CDR3: CASSEGTGGNEKLFF
D: TRBD1
size: .
V: TRBV6-1
J: TRBJ1-4

DNA: TGTGCCAGCAGAGGGACAGATAGCAATCAGCCCCAGCATTTT
CDR3: CASRGTDSNQPQHF
D: TRBD1
size: once
V: TRBV28
J: TRBJ1-5

DNA: TGTGCCAGCAGCTTATACATGAACACTGAAGCTTTCTTT
CDR3: CASSLYMNTEAFF
D: .
size: .
V: TRBV11-2
J: TRBJ1-1

DNA: TGTGCCTGGAGTAGGGGACCGGGACCCTCCTACGAGCAGTACTTC
CDR3: CAWSRGPGPSYEQYF
D: .
size: .
V: TRBV30
J: TRBJ2-7

DNA: TGTGCCAGCAGCTTGCCATCCCGGGGTACCGGGGGCACAGATACGCAGTATTTT
CDR3: CASSLPSRGTGGTDTQYF
D: .
size: .
V: TRBV5-6
J: TRBJ2-3

DNA: TGTGCCAGTAGTCCGGCAGGGTTCGGAAATCAGCCCCAGCATTTT
CDR3: CASSPAGFGNQPQHF
D: .
size: .
V: TRBV19
J: TRBJ1-5

DNA: TGTGCCAGCACTACACCGCCTAACTATGGCTACACCTTC
CDR3: CASTTPPNYGYTF
D: .
size: .
V: TRBV5-4
J: TRBJ1-2

DNA: TGTGCCAGCAGCCCAGCGACAGCAGGCGATCAGCCCCAGCATTTT
CDR3: CASSPATAGDQPQHF
D: .
size: .
V: TRBV7-9
J: TRBJ1-5

DNA: TGTGCCAGCAGTGTTATGACAGGGGGCATTCAGCCCCAGCATTTT
CDR3: CASSVMTGGIQPQHF
D: TRBD1
size: .
V: TRBV6-1
J: TRBJ1-5

DNA: TGTGCCAGCAGTGAATCGGAGAGCACGCCCCTCCACTTT
CDR3: CASSESESTPLHF
D: .
size: .
V: TRBV6-4
J: TRBJ1-6

DNA: TGTGCCAGCAGTCGACTAGTTCAAGAGACCCAGTACTTC
CDR3: CASSRLVQETQYF
D: .
size: .
V: TRBV28
J: TRBJ2-5

DNA: TGTGCCAGCAGCTCGACTTGGGTTTTTAGCGGGGGGGGGACCCAGTACTTC
CDR3: CASSSTWVFSGGGTQYF
D: TRBD2
size: .
V: TRBV5-5
J: TRBJ2-5

DNA: TGTGCTAGCAGCATCCGGGAGAACACAGATACGCAGTATTTT
CDR3: CASSIRENTDTQYF
D: .
size: .
V: TRBV7-7
J: TRBJ2-3

DNA: TGCGCCAGCAGCCCCGGACTAGCGGGGTTGCAAGAGACCCAGTACTTC
CDR3: CASSPGLAGLQETQYF
D: TRBD2
size: .
V: TRBV5-1
J: TRBJ2-5

DNA: TGTGCCAGCAGCGTAGGGGGGCAAGGGACCCAGTACTTC
CDR3: CASSVGGQGTQYF
D: .
size: .
V: TRBV9
J: TRBJ2-5

DNA: TGTGCCAGCAGTGTTCAAGGGCCCTTCTCTGGAAACACCATATATTTT
CDR3: CASSVQGPFSGNTIYF
D: .
size: .
V: TRBV6-1
J: TRBJ1-3